This T cell receptor (beta chain) emerged from a study of T cells in tuberculosis. About the research overall: IGRA-negative adolescents, IGRA-positive adolescents with latent tuberculosis and adults with active tuberculosis formed this South African cohort.

The CDR3 runs 18 residues. V lost 3 bases, J lost 2 bases, and 23 bases lay in between. Germline V gene sequence: CDR1 SQVTM, CDR2 ANQGSEA. Using immunoSEQ multiplex PCR, the repertoire was profiled, and TCRdb retains in-frame clones only, with some absent. Seen here are about 40,000 clones, almost 95% observed once, and the top ten hold over 10%. This rearrangement joins TRBV29-1 to TRBJ1-3; D is undetermined. The sample taken for sequencing was PBMCs. The TCR sequence derives from a donor between 10 and 35 years old with latent tuberculosis or without tuberculosis infection. Some clones in this sample may be carry-over from other donors' samples. The CDR3 sequence is CSVETPGGKRSPGNTIYF. In DNA form, the CDR3 reads TGCAGCGTTGAGACCCCCGGCGGAAAGAGGAGTCCTGGAAACACCATATATTTT.